This T cell receptor beta chain was observed in a study of shared clonotypes between healthy human individuals. Points on this clone: Its target is unknown.

The authors divided CD4+ cells into CD45RA+ naive and CD45RA-negative memory subsets. In germline, CDR1 is MDHEN, CDR2 SYDVKM. V lost 5 bases, J lost 4 bases, and 21 bases lay in between. This CDR3 is built from 17 residues. General study results and limits: Among donors, the sharing of clonotypes was expected to be influenced by sequencing depth. As a rule, naive subsets had a larger estimated richness than memory subsets.

The authors distributed each subset's genomic DNA evenly over several immunoSEQ plates. Sequenced by immunoSEQ multiplex PCR; TCRdb stores in-frame clones only, minus some. The sample includes approximately 720,000 clones, 72% of them seen just once. This TCR came from a woman younger than 45 in good health. Material: memory CD4+ T cells sorted from blood. The sample's subset: CD45RA-negative fraction. The chain is built from TRBV28 and TRBJ2-1; a weak D match, TRBD1 (5 bases). The CDR3 DNA is TGTGCCAGCAGTCCCAGCTGGGGCAGAAACAATTACAATGAGCAGTTCTTC. This translates into CASSPSWGRNNYNEQFF.